This T cell receptor beta chain was sequenced in a study of shared clonotypes between healthy human individuals. The V segment lost 5 bases and the J segment 6 bases; nucleotides outside the gene matches: 7. CDR3 length: 14 amino acids. The germline CDR1 and CDR2 sequences are MNHEY and SMNVEV (reference sequence). The table came from immunoSEQ multiplex PCR; TCRdb's copy has only in-frame clones and leaves some out. The table has nearly 1,000,000 clones, approximately 76% seen once. The V call is TRBV27, the J call TRBJ1-2; 9 bases map to TRBD1. The receptor was isolated from a man between 18 and 29 years old in good health. Sequences were obtained from memory CD4+ T cells sorted from blood. Sample subset: CD45RA-negative fraction. CDR3 protein: CASSTVGQGNGYTF. CDR3 nucleotide sequence: TGTGCCAGCAGTACCGTGGGACAGGGTAATGGCTACACCTTC.